This paragraph covers one TCR beta chain sequence. These data originate in a study of blood T cell repertoires in COVID-19. Study-wide background: The analysed material was cDNA or gDNA that came from T cells, B-cell-depleted T cells, or PBMCs.

Measured with immunoSEQ multiplex PCR; TCRdb has only the in-frame clones, and not every one. Of roughly 160,000 clones listed, approximately 81% are singletons. In germline, CDR1 is KGHSH, CDR2 LQKENI. The ends were cut back, 3 bases at V and 7 bases at J, with 13 bases in the middle. This CDR3 is 15 amino acids long. The receptor was derived from a man aged 18 to 30 with active or convalescent COVID-19. Sequenced: peripheral blood. The rearrangement links TRBV18 to TRBJ1-6; TRBD1 is a possible D gene (6 bases). The CDR3 DNA follows: TGTGCCAGCTCACCGGCGGGGGGGCGGAATTCACCCCTCCACTTT. Amino acids: CASSPAGGRNSPLHF.